The source of this T cell receptor beta chain is a study of blood T cell repertoires in COVID-19. Study in general: T cells, B-cell-depleted T cells, or PBMCs provided the cDNA or gDNA that served as material.

In the source study's methods: For nucleated cells, counts were estimated from reference gene primer amplification. The table came from immunoSEQ multiplex PCR; TCRdb's copy has only in-frame clones and leaves some out. V, J and clone size reflect that table, while D and trimming were determined from the DNA. Counted here are hundreds of thousands of clones, under 95% occurring once; the ten biggest clones make up roughly 3.5%. From germline, CDR1 is SGHTS and CDR2 YDEGEE. Unmatched junction bases numbered 11, after V lost 0 bases and J lost 3 bases. This CDR3 is built from 18 residues. The sample taken for sequencing was peripheral blood. The chain employs TRBV5-8 and TRBJ2-5; 10 nucleotides line up with TRBD2. The TCR comes from a woman under 30 who had recovered from COVID-19. The CDR3 DNA follows: TGTGCCAGCAGCTTGGCGGGAGCGGGAGGGCCGTCGAAAGAGACCCAGTACTTC. Protein product: CASSLAGAGGPSKETQYF.